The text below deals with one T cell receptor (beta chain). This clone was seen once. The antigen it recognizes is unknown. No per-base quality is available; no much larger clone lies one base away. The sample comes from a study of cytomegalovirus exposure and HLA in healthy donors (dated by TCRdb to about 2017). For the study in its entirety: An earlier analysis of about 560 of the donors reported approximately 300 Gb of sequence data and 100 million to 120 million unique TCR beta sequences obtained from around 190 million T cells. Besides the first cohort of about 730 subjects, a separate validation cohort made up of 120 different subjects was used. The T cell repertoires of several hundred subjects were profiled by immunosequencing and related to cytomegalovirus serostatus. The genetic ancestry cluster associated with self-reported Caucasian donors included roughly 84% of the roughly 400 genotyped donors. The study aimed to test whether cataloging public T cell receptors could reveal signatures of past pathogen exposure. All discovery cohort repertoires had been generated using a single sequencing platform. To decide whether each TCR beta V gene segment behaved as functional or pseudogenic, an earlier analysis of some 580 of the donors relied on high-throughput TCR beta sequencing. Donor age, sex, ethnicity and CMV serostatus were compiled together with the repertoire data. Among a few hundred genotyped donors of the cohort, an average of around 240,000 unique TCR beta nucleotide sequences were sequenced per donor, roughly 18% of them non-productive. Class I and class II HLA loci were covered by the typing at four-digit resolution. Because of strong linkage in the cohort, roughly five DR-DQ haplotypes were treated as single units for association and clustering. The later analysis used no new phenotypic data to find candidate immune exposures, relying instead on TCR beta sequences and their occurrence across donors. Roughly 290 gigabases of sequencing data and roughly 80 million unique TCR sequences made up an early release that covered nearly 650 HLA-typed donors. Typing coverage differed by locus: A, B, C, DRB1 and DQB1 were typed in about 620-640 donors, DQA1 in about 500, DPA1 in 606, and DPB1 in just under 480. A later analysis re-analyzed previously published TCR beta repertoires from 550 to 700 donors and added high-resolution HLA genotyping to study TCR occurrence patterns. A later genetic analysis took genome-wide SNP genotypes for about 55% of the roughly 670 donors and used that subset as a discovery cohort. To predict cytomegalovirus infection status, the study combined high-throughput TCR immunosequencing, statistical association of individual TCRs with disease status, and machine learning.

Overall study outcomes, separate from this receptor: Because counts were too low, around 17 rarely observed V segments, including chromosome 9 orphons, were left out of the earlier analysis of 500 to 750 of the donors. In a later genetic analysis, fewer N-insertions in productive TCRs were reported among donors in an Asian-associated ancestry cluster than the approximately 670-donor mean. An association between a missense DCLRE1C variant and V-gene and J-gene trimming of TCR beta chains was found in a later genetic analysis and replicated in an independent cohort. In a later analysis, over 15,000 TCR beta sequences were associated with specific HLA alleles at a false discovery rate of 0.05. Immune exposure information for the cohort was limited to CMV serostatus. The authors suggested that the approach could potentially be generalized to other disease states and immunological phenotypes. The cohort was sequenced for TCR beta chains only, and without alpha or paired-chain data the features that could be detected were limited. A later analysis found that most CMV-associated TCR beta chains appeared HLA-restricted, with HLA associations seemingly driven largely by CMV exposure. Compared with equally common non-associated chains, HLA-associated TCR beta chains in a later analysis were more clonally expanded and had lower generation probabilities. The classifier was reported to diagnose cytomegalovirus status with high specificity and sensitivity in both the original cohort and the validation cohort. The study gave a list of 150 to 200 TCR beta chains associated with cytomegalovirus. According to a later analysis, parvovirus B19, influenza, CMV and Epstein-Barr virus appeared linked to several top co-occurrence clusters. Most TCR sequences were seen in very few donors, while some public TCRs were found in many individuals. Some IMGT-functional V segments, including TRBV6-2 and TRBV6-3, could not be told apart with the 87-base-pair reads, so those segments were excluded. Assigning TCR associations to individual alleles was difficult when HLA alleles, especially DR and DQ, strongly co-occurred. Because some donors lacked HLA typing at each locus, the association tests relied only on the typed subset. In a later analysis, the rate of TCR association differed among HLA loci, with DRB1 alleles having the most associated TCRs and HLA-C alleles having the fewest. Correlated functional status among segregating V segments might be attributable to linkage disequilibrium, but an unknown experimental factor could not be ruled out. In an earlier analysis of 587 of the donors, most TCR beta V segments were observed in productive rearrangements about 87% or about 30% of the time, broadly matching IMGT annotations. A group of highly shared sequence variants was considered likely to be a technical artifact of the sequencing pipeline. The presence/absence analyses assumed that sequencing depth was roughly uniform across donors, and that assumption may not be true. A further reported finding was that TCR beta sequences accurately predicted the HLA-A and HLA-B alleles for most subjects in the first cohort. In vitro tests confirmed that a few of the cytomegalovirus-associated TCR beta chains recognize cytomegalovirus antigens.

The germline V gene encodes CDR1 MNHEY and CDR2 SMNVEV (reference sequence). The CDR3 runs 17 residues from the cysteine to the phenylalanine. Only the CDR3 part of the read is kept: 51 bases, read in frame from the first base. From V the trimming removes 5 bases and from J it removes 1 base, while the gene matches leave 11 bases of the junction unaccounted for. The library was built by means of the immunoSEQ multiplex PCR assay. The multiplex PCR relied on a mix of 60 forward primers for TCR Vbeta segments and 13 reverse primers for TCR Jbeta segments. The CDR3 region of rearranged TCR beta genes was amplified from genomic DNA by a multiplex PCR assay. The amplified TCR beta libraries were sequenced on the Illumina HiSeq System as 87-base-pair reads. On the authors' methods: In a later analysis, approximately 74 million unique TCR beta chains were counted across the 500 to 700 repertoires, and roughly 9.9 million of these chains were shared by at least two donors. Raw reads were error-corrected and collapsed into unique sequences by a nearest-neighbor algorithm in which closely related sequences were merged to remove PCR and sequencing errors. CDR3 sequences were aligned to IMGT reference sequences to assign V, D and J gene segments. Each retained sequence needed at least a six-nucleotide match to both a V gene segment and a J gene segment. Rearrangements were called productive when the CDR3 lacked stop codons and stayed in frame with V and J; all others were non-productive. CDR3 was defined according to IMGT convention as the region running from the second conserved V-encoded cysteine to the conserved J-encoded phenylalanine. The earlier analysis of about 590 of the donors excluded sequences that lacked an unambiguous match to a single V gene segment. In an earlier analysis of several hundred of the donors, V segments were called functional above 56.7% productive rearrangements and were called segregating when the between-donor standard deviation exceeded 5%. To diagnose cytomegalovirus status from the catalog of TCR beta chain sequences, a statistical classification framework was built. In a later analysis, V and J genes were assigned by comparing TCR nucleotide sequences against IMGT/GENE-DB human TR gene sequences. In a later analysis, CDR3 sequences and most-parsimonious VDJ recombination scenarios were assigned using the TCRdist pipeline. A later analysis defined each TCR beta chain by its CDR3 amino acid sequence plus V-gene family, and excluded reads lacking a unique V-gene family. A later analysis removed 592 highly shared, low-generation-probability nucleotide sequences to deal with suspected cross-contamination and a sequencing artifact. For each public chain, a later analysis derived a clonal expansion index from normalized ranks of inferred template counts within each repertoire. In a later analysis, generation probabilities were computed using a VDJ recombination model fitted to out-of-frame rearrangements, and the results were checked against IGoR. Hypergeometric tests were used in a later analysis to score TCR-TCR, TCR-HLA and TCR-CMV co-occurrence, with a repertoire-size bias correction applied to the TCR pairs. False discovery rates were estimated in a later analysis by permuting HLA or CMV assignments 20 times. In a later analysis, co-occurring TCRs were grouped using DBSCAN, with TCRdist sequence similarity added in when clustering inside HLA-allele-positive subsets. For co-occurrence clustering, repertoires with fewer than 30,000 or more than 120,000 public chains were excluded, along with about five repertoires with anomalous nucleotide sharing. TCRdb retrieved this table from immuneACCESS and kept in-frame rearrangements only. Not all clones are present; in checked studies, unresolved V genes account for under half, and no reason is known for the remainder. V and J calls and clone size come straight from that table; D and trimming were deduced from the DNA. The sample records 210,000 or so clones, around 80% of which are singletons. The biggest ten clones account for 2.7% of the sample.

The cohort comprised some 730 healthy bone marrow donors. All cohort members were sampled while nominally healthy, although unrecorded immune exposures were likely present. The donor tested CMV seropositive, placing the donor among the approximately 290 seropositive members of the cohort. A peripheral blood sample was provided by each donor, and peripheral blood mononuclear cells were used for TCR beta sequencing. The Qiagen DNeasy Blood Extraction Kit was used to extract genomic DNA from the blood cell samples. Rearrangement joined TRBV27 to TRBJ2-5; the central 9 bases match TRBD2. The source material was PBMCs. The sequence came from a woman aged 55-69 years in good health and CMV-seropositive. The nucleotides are TGTGCCAGCAGTCCCCTACGGAGCGGGGGGTTCCAAGAGACCCAGTACTTC. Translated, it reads CASSPLRSGGFQETQYF.